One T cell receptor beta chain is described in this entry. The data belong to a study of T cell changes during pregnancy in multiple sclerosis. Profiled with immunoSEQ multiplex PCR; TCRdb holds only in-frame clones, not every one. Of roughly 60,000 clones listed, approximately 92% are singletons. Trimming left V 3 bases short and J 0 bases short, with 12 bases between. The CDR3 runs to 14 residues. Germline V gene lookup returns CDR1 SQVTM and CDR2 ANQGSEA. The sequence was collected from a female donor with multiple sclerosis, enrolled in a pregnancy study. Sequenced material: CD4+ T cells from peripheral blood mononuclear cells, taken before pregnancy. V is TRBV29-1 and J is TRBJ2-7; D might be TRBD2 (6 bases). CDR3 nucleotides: TGCAGCGTTGAGCCCGGAGGGAGCTCCTACGAGCAGTACTTC. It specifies CSVEPGGSSYEQYF.